The entry below gives a single TCR beta chain sequence along with its context. Its specificity is unknown. The junction had 3 bases not matched to a gene; V was cut back by 4 bases and J by 4 bases. The CDR3 sequence is 14 residues long. Germline V CDR1 and CDR2: SGDLS, YYNGEE. These data are taken from a study of beta chain features in type 1 diabetes. Study-level points and caveats: The study found moderately but significantly shorter TCRB CDR3s in all four CD4+ subsets of Type 1 diabetes patients. Researchers could not determine here whether HLA type influences TCRB rearrangement.

Every isolated RNA sample was fully reverse transcribed, so sequencing captured expressed TCRB transcripts. Clones were sequenced by immunoSEQ multiplex PCR, and TCRdb holds only the in-frame ones, with some missing. Here the sample spans about 330,000 clones, 8% to 13% being singletons. V is TRBV9 and J is TRBJ1-2, with 11 bases identical to TRBD1. Sequenced sample: naive CD4+ T cells from blood. This clonotype was sampled from a woman in her 30s in good health. CDR3 region: CASSQDRGPYGYTF. The DNA for the CDR3 is TGTGCCAGCAGCCAGGACAGGGGGCCCTATGGCTACACCTTC.